These 8 T cell receptor beta chains originate from one sample sequenced in a study of blood T cells in healthy people across ages. Primers used in a second PCR of about 6 to 11 cycles were a sample-barcoded 5' primer and a J-beta primer mix. TCRdb reprocessed the 5' RACE reads with MiXCR, giving one entry per CDR3 protein. The table lists just under 750,000 distinct CDR3 sequences, about 24% of them singletons. Sequencing used blood. The receptor set was obtained from a man aged 65 to 79 in good health.

The genes are TRBV3-1 and TRBJ1-1; D not certain. Germline CDR1 LGHDT, CDR2 YNNKEL (reference sequence). Trimming stripped 7 bases from V and 1 base from J, with 13 bases between. CDR3 length equals 14 residues. The CDR3 spells CASKIGSRNTEAFF. The CDR3 region has the DNA TGTGCCAGCAAAATCGGCTCCAGGAACACTGAAGCTTTCTTT. The variable domain in full, with the rest retrieved from reference TRBV3-1 and TRBJ1-1, is DTAVSQTPKYLVTQMGNDKSIKCEQNLGHDTMYWYKQDSKKFLKIMFSYNNKELIINETVPNRFSPKSPDKAHLNLHINSLELGDSAVYFCASKIGSRNTEAFFGQGTRLTVV.

This clonotype was recorded a few times. V gene TRBV28 combines with J gene TRBJ2-1, with 12 positions matching TRBD2. The germline V gene encodes CDR1 MDHEN and CDR2 SYDVKM. The V gene end was trimmed by 6 bases and the J gene end by 4 bases; junction bases not matched to a gene: 4. This CDR3 is built from 15 residues. This chain's CDR3 is CASSSSGGGYNEQFF. The DNA of the CDR3 is TGTGCCAGCAGCTCTAGCGGGGGGGGGTACAATGAGCAGTTCTTC.

The J gene is TRBJ1-1, the V gene TRBV14; possibly TRBD1 for D (6 bases). Trimming took off 0 bases at V and 5 bases at J, with 10 bases between the two ends. Germline V lookup: CDR1 SGHDN, CDR2 FVKESK. The CDR3 sequence is 14 residues long. CDR3 coding DNA: TGTGCCAGCAGCCAAGATCGGGGGGCTACTGAAGCTTTCTTT. It translates to CASSQDRGATEAFF. Full variable domain (rest looked up from reference TRBV14 and TRBJ1-1): EAGVTQFPSHSVIEKGQTVTLRCDPISGHDNLYWYRRVMGKEIKFLLHFVKESKQDESGMPNNRFLAERTGGTYSTLKVQPAELEDSGVYFCASSQDRGATEAFFGQGTRLTVV.

The V call is TRBV12-3 or TRBV12-4, the J call TRBJ1-2; D remains unclear. Trimming took 4 bases from V and 6 from J, leaving 18 bases between them. The CDR3 has 15 residues. The CDR3 here is CASSSSERRRDGYTF. CDR3 coding DNA: TGTGCCAGCAGTTCCTCGGAAAGGCGGCGGGATGGCTACACCTTC.

The chain joins TRBV14 to TRBJ2-1; D gene ambiguous. Looked up from germline, CDR1 is SGHDN and CDR2 is FVKESK. V lost 2 bases to trimming and J lost 6 bases, with 11 bases between them. The CDR3 is 14 residues long. CDR3: CASSQWVATNEQFF. As DNA, the CDR3 is TGTGCCAGCAGCCAATGGGTAGCAACCAATGAGCAGTTCTTC.

The sample holds a few counts of this clonotype. This rearrangement joins TRBV12-3 or TRBV12-4 to TRBJ2-3; D is uncertain. CDR3 length equals 15 residues. Trimming shortened V by 3 bases and J by 3 bases, and 13 bases separated the two germline ends. CDR3 region: CASSLKGFETDTQYF. The CDR3 nucleotides read TGTGCCAGCAGTTTGAAAGGGTTCGAAACAGATACGCAGTATTTT.

This clonotype was seen a handful of times. The J gene is TRBJ2-5, the V gene TRBV6-1; D assignment may be TRBD1 or TRBD2 (5 bases each). The tail of the sequence fits TRBJ2-7 better, so the J call may be wrong. CDR3 length equals 16 residues. Germline assignment: CDR1 MNHNS and CDR2 SASEGT. The CDR3: CASSEVGGSLTYEQYF. In nucleotides, the CDR3 is TGTGCCAGCAGTGAAGTTGGGGGTAGTCTCACCTACGAGCAGTACTTC.

This chain uses TRBV5-1 with TRBJ2-5, with 10 bases identical to TRBD2. The J call may be in error: the DNA end matches TRBJ2-1 better. The CDR3 has 16 residues. Germline V lookup: CDR1 SGHRS, CDR2 YFSETQ. The CDR3 spells CASSSTSGRGNNEQFF. The CDR3 DNA follows: TGCGCCAGCAGCTCAACCAGCGGGAGGGGTAACAATGAGCAGTTCTTC.